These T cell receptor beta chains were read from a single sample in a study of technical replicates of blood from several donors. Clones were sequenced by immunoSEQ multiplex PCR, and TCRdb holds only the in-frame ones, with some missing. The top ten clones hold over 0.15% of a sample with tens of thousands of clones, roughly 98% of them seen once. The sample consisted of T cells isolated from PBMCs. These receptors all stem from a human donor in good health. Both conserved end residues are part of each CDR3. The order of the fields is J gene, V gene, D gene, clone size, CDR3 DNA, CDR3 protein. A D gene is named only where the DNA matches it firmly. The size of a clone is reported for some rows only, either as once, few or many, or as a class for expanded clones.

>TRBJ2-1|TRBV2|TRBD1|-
TGTGCCAGCAGACAAGTGACAGGGCTATACAATGAGCAGTTCTTC
CASRQVTGLYNEQFF
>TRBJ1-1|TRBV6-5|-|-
TGTGCCAGCAGTCTCAGGGCGAGGAACACTGAAGCTTTCTTT
CASSLRARNTEAFF
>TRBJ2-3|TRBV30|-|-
TGTGCCTGGAGTACAAGCACAGATACGCAGTATTTT
CAWSTSTDTQYF
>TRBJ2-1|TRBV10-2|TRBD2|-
TGCGCCAGCAGTGACCCTGGACTAGCGGGAGTCGGGGATGAGCAGTTCTTC
CASSDPGLAGVGDEQFF
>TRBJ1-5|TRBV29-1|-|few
TGCAGCGTTGAATTCGGGAGGAATCAGCCCCAGCATTTT
CSVEFGRNQPQHF
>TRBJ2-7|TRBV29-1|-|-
TGCAGCGTCGTAGACATAAGAAACTACGAGCAGTACTTC
CSVVDIRNYEQYF
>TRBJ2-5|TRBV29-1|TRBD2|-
TGCAGCGTTTCTCAGTATGGCGGGAGGTCCCAAGAGACCCAGTACTTC
CSVSQYGGRSQETQYF
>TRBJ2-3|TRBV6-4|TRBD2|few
TGTGCCAGCAGTGTTAGCGGGGGCACAGATACGCAGTATTTT
CASSVSGGTDTQYF
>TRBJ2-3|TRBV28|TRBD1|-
TGTGCCAGCAGTGGCGGGGACAGGGTTTCCACAGATACGCAGTATTTT
CASSGGDRVSTDTQYF
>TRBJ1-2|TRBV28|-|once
TGTGCCAGCAGTTTGATGTCAACTCTCAACTATGGCTACACCTTC
CASSLMSTLNYGYTF
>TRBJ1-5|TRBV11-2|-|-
TGTGCCAGCAGCTCGGCCCGCGGGAGGAGCAATCAGCCCCAGCATTTT
CASSSARGRSNQPQHF
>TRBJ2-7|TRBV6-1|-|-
TGTGCCAGCAGTGAAAACCCTTTTTGGAGCGACGAGCAGTACTTC
CASSENPFWSDEQYF
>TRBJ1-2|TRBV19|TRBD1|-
TGTGCCAGTAGTATAGGTCTAGGGGACAGGGACTATGGCTACACCTTC
CASSIGLGDRDYGYTF
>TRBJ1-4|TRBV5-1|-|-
TGCGCCAGCAGCCCCTTCCCAGCGGCAACTAATGAAAAACTGTTTTTT
CASSPFPAATNEKLFF
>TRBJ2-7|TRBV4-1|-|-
TGCGCCAGCAGCCAAGCGAAGGGGACCTACGAGCAGTACTTC
CASSQAKGTYEQYF
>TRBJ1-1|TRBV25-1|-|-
TGTGCCAGCAGTGAAAGTTTAGGGGTTGGCACTGAAGCTTTCTTT
CASSESLGVGTEAFF
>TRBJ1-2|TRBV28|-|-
TGTGCCAGCAGCCCCCCGGTCGCCTTC
CASSPPVAF
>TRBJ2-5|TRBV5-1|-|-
TGCGCCAGCAGCTTGGCCTCAGAGACCCAGTACTTC
CASSLASETQYF
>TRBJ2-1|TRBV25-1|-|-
TGTGCCAGCAGTGCATCGGCAGCGTACAATGAGCAGTTCTTC
CASSASAAYNEQFF
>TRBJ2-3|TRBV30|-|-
TGTGCCTGGAGTGTTGGGGCCCAGGGTGCAGATACGCAGTATTTT
CAWSVGAQGADTQYF
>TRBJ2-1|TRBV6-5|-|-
TGTGCCAGCAACCGACAAGGGACTTCCTACAATGAGCAGTTCTTC
CASNRQGTSYNEQFF
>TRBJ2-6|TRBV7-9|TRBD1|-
TGTGCCAGCAGCTTATGGTCAGGGGGCTTAGGAGGGGCCAACGTCCTGACTTTC
CASSLWSGGLGGANVLTF
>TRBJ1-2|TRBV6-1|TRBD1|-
TGTGCCAGCAGACAACAGGGGGACTATGGCTACACCTTC
CASRQQGDYGYTF
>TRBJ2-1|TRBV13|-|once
TGTGCCAGCAGCTTAGTACGACTCGAAGGGGATGAGCAGTTCTTC
CASSLVRLEGDEQFF
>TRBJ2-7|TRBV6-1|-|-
TGTGCCAGCAGTGAAACAACAGGTTCCGAGCAGTACTTC
CASSETTGSEQYF
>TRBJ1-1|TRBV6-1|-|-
TGTGCCAGCAGCGGTTGGACTGAAGCTTTCTTT
CASSGWTEAFF
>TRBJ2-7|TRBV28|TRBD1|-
TGTGCCAGCAGTTCGACAGGGTACGGCGAGCAGTACTTC
CASSSTGYGEQYF
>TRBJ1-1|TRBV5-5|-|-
TGTGCCAGCAGCCCCCCGGCGGGCACTGAAGCTTTCTTT
CASSPPAGTEAFF
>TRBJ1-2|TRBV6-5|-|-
TGTGCCAGCAGTTACGAAGGGGTGGGCTATGGCTACACCTTC
CASSYEGVGYGYTF
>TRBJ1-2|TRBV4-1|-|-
TGCGCCAGCAGCCAAGAAGGTTCGTTAGCTGGCTACACCTTC
CASSQEGSLAGYTF
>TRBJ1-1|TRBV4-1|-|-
TGCGCCAGCAGCCCTTTTTCCCGGGGGGGGAACACTGAAGCTTTCTTT
CASSPFSRGGNTEAFF
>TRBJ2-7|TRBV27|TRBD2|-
TGTGCCAGCGGAAAACGAAGCGGGACCTTCTACGAGCAGTACTTC
CASGKRSGTFYEQYF
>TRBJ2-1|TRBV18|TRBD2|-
TGTGCCAGCTCACCAGGGACTAGCGGGATCGGTCAGTTCTTC
CASSPGTSGIGQFF
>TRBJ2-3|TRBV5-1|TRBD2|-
TGCGCCAGCAGCTTCACTAGCGGGACTGCCACAGATACGCAGTATTTT
CASSFTSGTATDTQYF
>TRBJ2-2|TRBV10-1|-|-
TGCGCCAGCAAGGGGTCCAGCTTCACCGGGGAGCTGTTTTTT
CASKGSSFTGELFF
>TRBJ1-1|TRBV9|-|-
TGTGCCAGCAGCGTAACAGGGAACACTGAAGCTTTCTTT
CASSVTGNTEAFF
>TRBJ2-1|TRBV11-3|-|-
TGTGCCAGCAGCTTAGATCGAGTTGAGCGGATTAATGAGCAGTTCTTC
CASSLDRVERINEQFF
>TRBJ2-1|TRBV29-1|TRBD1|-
TGCAGCGCTTACAGGGGATCCTACAATGAGCAGTTCTTC
CSAYRGSYNEQFF
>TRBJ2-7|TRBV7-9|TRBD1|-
TGTGCCAGCAGCGCAGGGGGTCCCAGGGACGAGCAGTACTTC
CASSAGGPRDEQYF
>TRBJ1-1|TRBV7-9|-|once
TGTGCCAGCAGTCTCGACAGCATTGAAGCTTTCTTT
CASSLDSIEAFF
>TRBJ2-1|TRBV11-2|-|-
TGTGCCAGCAGCCCCATCGGTCTTGGAGTCAATGAGCAGTTCTTC
CASSPIGLGVNEQFF
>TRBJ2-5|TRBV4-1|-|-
TGCGCCAGCAGCCAACGTGACAGACAAGAGACCCAGTACTTC
CASSQRDRQETQYF
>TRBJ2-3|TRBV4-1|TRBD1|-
TGCGCCAGCAGCCAAGAATATACAGGGGGCGACGCGGATACGCAGTATTTT
CASSQEYTGGDADTQYF
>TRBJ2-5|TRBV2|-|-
TGTGCCAGCAGGCGAGAGACCCAGTACTTC
CASRRETQYF
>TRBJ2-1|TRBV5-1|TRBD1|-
TGCGCCAGCAGCTATACAGGGGGGTCATACAATGAGCAGTTCTTC
CASSYTGGSYNEQFF
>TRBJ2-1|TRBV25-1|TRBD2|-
TGTGCCCCCTCCGGACTAGTCGATGAGCAGTTCTTC
CAPSGLVDEQFF
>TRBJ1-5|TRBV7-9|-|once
TGTGCCAGCAGCCCGAGCAGGGTTGGGAGCAATCAGCCCCAGCATTTT
CASSPSRVGSNQPQHF
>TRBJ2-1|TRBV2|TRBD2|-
TGTGCCAGCAGTCCGACTAGCGGGGCCTACAATGAGCAGTTCTTC
CASSPTSGAYNEQFF
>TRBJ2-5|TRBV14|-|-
TGTGCCAGCAGCCCCGGGTCACGGTTACGAGAGACCCAGTACTTC
CASSPGSRLRETQYF
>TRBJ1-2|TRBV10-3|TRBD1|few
TGTGCCATCAGTGAAGGTGACAGGGGGCACTATGGCTACACCTTC
CAISEGDRGHYGYTF
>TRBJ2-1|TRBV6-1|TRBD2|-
TGTGCCAGCAGTGAAGTAGCGGGGGGGTCCTCCTACAATGAGCAGTTCTTC
CASSEVAGGSSYNEQFF
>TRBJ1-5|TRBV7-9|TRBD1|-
TGTGCCAGCAGCCTGACAGGGATCAATCAGCCCCAGCATTTT
CASSLTGINQPQHF
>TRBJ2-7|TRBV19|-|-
TGTGCCAGTAGTATAGCAAACGAGCAGTACTTC
CASSIANEQYF
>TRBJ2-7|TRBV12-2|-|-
TGTGCAAGTCGCTTAGATCGGGACAGCTACTCCTACGAGCAGTACTTC
CASRLDRDSYSYEQYF
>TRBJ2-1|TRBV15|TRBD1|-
TGTGCCACCAGGGTAGGGGGCTTCGACAATGAGCAGTTCTTC
CATRVGGFDNEQFF
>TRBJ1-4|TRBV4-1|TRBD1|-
TGCGCCAGCAGCCAACTTACCGTCCCGGGACAGGGATTAATGTTTTTT
CASSQLTVPGQGLMFF
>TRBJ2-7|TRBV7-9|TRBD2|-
TGTGCCGGGACTAGGGGACTAGCGGGATCTTACGAGCAGTACTTC
CAGTRGLAGSYEQYF
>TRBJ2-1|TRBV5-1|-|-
TGCGCCAGCAGCCCTGGGCAGGGGATTTACAATGAGCAGTTCTTC
CASSPGQGIYNEQFF
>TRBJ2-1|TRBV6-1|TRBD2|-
TGTGCCAGCAGGAGCGGGGGATTCTCCTACAATGAGCAGTTCTTC
CASRSGGFSYNEQFF